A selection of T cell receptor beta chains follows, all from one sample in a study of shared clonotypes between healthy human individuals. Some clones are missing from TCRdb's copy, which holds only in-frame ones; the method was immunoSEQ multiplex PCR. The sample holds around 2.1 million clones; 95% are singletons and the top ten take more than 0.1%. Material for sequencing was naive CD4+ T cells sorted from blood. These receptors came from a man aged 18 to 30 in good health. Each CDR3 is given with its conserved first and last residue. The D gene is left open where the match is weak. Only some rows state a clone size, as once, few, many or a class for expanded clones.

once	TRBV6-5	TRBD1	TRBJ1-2	TGTGCCAGCAGTTCCCCGGGACAGGGCGTTGGCTACACCTTC	CASSSPGQGVGYTF
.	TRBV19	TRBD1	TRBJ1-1	TGTGCCAGTAGTGTGGACAGGTACACTGAAGCTTTCTTT	CASSVDRYTEAFF
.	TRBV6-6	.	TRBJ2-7	TGTGCCAGCAGTTACTCGTTAGGGAGTAGCTCCTACGAGCAGTACTTC	CASSYSLGSSSYEQYF
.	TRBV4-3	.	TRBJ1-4	TGCGCCAGCAGCCAAGATTGGGCAGGGAACCTTAATGAAAAACTGTTTTTT	CASSQDWAGNLNEKLFF
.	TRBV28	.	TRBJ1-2	TGTGCCAGCCTTAACGACAGGAACTATGGCTACACCTTC	CASLNDRNYGYTF
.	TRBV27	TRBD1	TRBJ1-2	TGTGCCAGCGGACAGGGTGGCTATGGCTACACCTTC	CASGQGGYGYTF
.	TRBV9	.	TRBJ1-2	TGTGCCAGCAGCGCAACAGGGAACTATGGCTACACCTTC	CASSATGNYGYTF
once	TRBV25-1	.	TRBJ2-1	TGTGCCAGCAGTGAGCCCCCGGGGTCCGTAAACTACAATGAGCAGTTCTTC	CASSEPPGSVNYNEQFF
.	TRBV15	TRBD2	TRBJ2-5	TGTGCCACCAGCAGAGTAGCGGGAGGAAGGGAGACCCAGTACTTC	CATSRVAGGRETQYF
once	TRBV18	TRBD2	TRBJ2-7	TGTGCCAGCTCACCAACTAGCGGGAGATACGAGCAGTACTTC	CASSPTSGRYEQYF
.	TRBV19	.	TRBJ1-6	TGTGCCAGTAGTCCAAGGGCCTCCAGGGTTCCACCCCTCCACTTT	CASSPRASRVPPLHF
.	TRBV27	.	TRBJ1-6	TGTGCCAGCAGTTTTACACAAGGAGCTAACTATAATTCACCCCTCCACTTT	CASSFTQGANYNSPLHF
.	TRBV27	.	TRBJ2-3	TGTGCCAGCAGTTTAGGAGAGTCGGCCCTGAGAGGGACGCAGTATTTT	CASSLGESALRGTQYF
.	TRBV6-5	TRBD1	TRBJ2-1	TGTGCCAGCAGATTAACCGGGACAGGGGACAATGAGCAGTTCTTC	CASRLTGTGDNEQFF
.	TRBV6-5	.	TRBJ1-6	TGTGCCAGCAGTTACGACCCCTTGGGGAATTCACCCCTCCACTTT	CASSYDPLGNSPLHF
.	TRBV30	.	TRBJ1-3	TGTGCCTGGATCCGGGGCTCTGGAAACACCATATATTTT	CAWIRGSGNTIYF
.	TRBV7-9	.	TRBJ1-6	TGTGCCAGCAGCGCGACAGGATACTATAATTCACCCCTCCACTTT	CASSATGYYNSPLHF
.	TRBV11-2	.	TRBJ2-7	TGTGCCAGCAGCTTAGATCGGACCCCCTACGAGCAGTACTTC	CASSLDRTPYEQYF
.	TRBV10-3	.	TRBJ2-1	TGTGCCATCAGTGAGGGAATAGCTTCGTCCAATGAGCAGTTCTTC	CAISEGIASSNEQFF
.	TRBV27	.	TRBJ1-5	TGTGCCAGCAGTTTTGGGGGGTACGCGCAGCCCCAGCATTTT	CASSFGGYAQPQHF
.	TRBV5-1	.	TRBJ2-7	TGCGCCAGCAGCTTGGGACAGGGACTCTACGAGCAGTACTTC	CASSLGQGLYEQYF
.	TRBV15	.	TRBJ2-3	TGTGCCACCAGCAGAGATATGAGGGGTGATACGCAGTATTTT	CATSRDMRGDTQYF
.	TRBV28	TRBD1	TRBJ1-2	TGTGCCAGCAAAATGGACAGGGGGCTTAACTATGGCTACACCTTC	CASKMDRGLNYGYTF
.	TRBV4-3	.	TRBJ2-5	TGCGCCAGCAGCCAAGATCTGACCTCGCAAGAGACCCAGTACTTC	CASSQDLTSQETQYF
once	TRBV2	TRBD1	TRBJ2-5	TGTGCCAGCCGCTTCCGGACAGGGGGCTTAACCCAGTACTTC	CASRFRTGGLTQYF
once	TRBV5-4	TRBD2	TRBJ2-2	TGTGCCAGCAGCCGGGAGGCTAGCGGGAGGCTGTCCACCGGGGAGCTGTTTTTT	CASSREASGRLSTGELFF
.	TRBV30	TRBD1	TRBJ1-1	TGTGCCTGGAGTCCGGGACAGGCCACTGAAGCTTTCTTT	CAWSPGQATEAFF
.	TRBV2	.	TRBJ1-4	TGTGCCAGCAGTGAATGGCGTGAAAAACTGTTTTTT	CASSEWREKLFF
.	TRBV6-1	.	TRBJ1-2	TGTGCCAGCCTACTTCAATGGTTTGGCTACACCTTC	CASLLQWFGYTF
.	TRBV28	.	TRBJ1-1	TGTGCCAGCAGAAAACAGGGTTGGCCTGAAGCTTTCTTT	CASRKQGWPEAFF
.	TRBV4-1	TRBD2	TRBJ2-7	TGCGCCAGCAGCCAGGGTAGCGGGAGATTTTCCTACGAGCAGTACTTC	CASSQGSGRFSYEQYF
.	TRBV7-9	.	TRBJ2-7	TGTGCCAGCAGGGGGCTCTACGAGCAGTACTTC	CASRGLYEQYF
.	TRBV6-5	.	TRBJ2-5	TGTGCCAGCAGTAGGGCGGGACAGCCGGAGGAGACCCAGTACTTC	CASSRAGQPEETQYF
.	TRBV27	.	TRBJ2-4	TGTGCCAGCAGTAGAAGCCGCGAGGGGGACATTCAGTACTTC	CASSRSREGDIQYF
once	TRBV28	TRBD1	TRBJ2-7	TGTGCCAGCAGTTTAGGACAGGGGGCTACCTACGAGCAGTACTTC	CASSLGQGATYEQYF
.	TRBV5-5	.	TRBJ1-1	TGTGCCAGCAGCTTGCACTCCAGATCGAACACTGAAGCTTTCTTT	CASSLHSRSNTEAFF
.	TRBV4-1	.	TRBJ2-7	TGCGCCAGCAGCCAAGGCCCTACAGGGACTCAGTACTTC	CASSQGPTGTQYF
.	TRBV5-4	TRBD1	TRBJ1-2	TGTGCCAGCAGCTTGGTCGAAGGGGGCAACTATGGCTACACCTTC	CASSLVEGGNYGYTF
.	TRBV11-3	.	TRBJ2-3	TGTGCCAGCAGCTTCGGGGCTGCAACAGATACGCAGTATTTT	CASSFGAATDTQYF
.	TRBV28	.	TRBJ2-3	TGTGCCAGCAGTGCCCTTATTAGCACAGATACGCAGTATTTT	CASSALISTDTQYF
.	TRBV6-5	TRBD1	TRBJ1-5	TGTGCCAGCAGTCCACGGACAGGGGATCAGCCCCAGCATTTT	CASSPRTGDQPQHF
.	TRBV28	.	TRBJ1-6	TGTGCCAGCACCGAGGACGGTGCGAGCTCCTATAATTCACCCCTCCACTTT	CASTEDGASSYNSPLHF
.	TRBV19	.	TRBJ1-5	TGTGCCAGTAGCACCACAGGGTCCAATCAGCCCCAGCATTTT	CASSTTGSNQPQHF